The entry below describes one TCR beta chain. This entry comes from a study of blood T cell repertoires in COVID-19. Study-wide background: Samples of COVID-19 (acute and convalescent) were obtained from the United States, Italy and Spain. In each case, the material was cDNA or gDNA derived from T cells, B-cell-depleted T cells, or PBMCs.

Using immunoSEQ multiplex PCR, the repertoire was profiled, and TCRdb retains in-frame clones only, with some absent. This sample yields under 450,000 clones, of which around 87% are seen a single time; about 1.5% belongs to the top ten. Participants reported their clinical history, and cohort assignment relied on those reports. The study counted Cohort 3 donors as recovered given two negative PCRs, clearance, or symptom resolution. V was clipped by 4 bases and J by 8 bases; unmatched bases: 5. CDR1 and CDR2 (germline): LNHDA, SQIVND (reference sequence). CDR3 length equals 14 residues. Sequencing input: PBMCs or T cells enriched from blood (not recorded which). This chain joins TRBV19 and TRBJ1-6; 7 nucleotides align to TRBD1. The source is a man aged 30 to 39 who had recovered from COVID-19. The CDR3 nucleotides are TGTGCCAGTAGTAAGGAGAGGGGGCATTCACCCCTCCACTTT. It encodes CASSKERGHSPLHF. The variable domain in full, with the rest retrieved from reference TRBV19 and TRBJ1-6, is DGGITQSPKYLFRKEGQNVTLSCEQNLNHDAMYWYRQDPGQGLRLIYYSQIVNDFQKGDIAEGYSVSREKKESFPLTVTSAQKNPTAFYLCASSKERGHSPLHFGNGTRLTVT.